This T cell receptor beta chain was sequenced in a study of OX40 agonist ivuxolimab in advanced cancers. Study overall: Patients were roughly 83% male with ages roughly 20 to 90, mean 60. A partial response was reached by three patients: one with hepatocellular carcinoma and two with cutaneous melanoma.

Patients were ineligible given autoimmune disease history or systemic immunosuppression. CDR1 is SGHRS, CDR2 YFSETQ, per germline. The CDR3 has 15 amino acids. J was trimmed by 6 bases and V by 2 bases; bases with no gene match: 3. The table came from immunoSEQ multiplex PCR; TCRdb's copy has only in-frame clones and leaves some out. This sample has around 75,000 clones, with roughly 89% found just once. Study-level findings and limits: CD8+ T cells averaged more expanded clones than CD4+.

About this clone: What it binds is unknown.

Sequencing was performed on CD4+ or CD8+ T cells sorted from blood, taken in a trial of the OX40 agonist ivuxolimab. This clonotype originated in an adult with an advanced solid tumor such as melanoma, head and neck, liver or kidney cancer. This chain connects TRBV5-1 to TRBJ2-1; 12 bases map to TRBD2. The CDR3 coding sequence is TGCGCCAGCAGCTTCGGACTAGCGGGAATCAATGAGCAGTTCTTC. The encoded protein is CASSFGLAGINEQFF.